A single sample is the source of the 28 T cell receptor beta chains below, sequenced in a study of blood T cells in healthy people across ages. Primed by a sample-barcoded 5' primer and a J-beta primer mix, a second PCR proceeded for 7 to 11 cycles. One entry per CDR3 protein, called by TCRdb with MiXCR from the 5' RACE reads. Of about 700,000 distinct CDR3 sequences listed, roughly 32% were seen once; the top ten hold about 16%. The sample taken for sequencing was blood. The receptors here all came from an elderly woman in good health.

This clonotype has at least ten counts. The chain couples TRBV5-1 to TRBJ2-2; 8 bases map to TRBD1. CDR3 size: 14 residues. V was pared by 6 bases and J by 1 base, with 2 bases of the junction left unmatched. Germline V lookup: CDR1 SGHRS, CDR2 YFSETQ. The CDR3 nucleotides are TGCGCCAGCACCGGGACAGGGAACACCGGGGAGCTGTTTTTT. This encodes CASTGTGNTGELFF.

This clonotype was found many times. The chain employs TRBV6-1 and TRBJ2-7, with 8 bases identical to TRBD1. Per the germline V gene, CDR1 is MNHNS and CDR2 is SASEGT. The J segment lost 0 bases and the V segment lost 6 bases, leaving 7 bases of the junction unmatched. The CDR3 spans 15 residues. CDR3 amino acids: CASRDGTGLSYEQYF. CDR3 sequence (DNA): TGTGCCAGCAGAGATGGGACAGGCCTCTCCTACGAGCAGTACTTC.

This chain joins TRBV12-3 or TRBV12-4 and TRBJ2-1; TRBD1 or TRBD2 may be the D gene (6 bases each). Trimming stripped 8 bases from V and 1 base from J, with 15 bases between. This CDR3 region has 15 residues. Written as DNA, the CDR3 is TGTGCCAGCGATCAAGGAGGGGGATCCTACAATGAGCAGTTCTTC. It specifies CASDQGGGSYNEQFF.

This clonotype was recorded at least ten times. The rearrangement uses TRBV2 and TRBJ2-5; weak D call: TRBD2 (6 bases). The CDR3 totals 13 residues. V lost 7 bases, J lost 4 bases, and 13 bases lay in between. The germline V gene encodes CDR1 SNHLY and CDR2 FYNNEI. The CDR3 reads CASMEGTLETQYF. CDR3 nucleotide sequence: TGTGCCAGCATGGAAGGGACTCTAGAGACCCAGTACTTC.

This clonotype was observed at least ten times. The V gene is TRBV7-2, the J gene TRBJ2-7; 10 positions match TRBD1. Germline assignment: CDR1 SGHTA and CDR2 FQGNSA. The V and J ends lost 6 bases and 7 bases, in that order; junction bases with no gene match: 9. CDR3 length: 14 residues. CDR3 nucleotides: TGTGCCAGCAGACCGACAGGGGGCGCGGGTGAGCAGTACTTC. Translating it yields CASRPTGGAGEQYF.

The gene calls are TRBV20-1 and TRBJ2-7; 8 nucleotides line up with TRBD2. The tail of the sequence fits TRBJ2-4 better, so the J call may be wrong. CDR1 DFQATT and CDR2 SNEGSKA come from the germline V gene (reference sequence). The CDR3 covers 16 residues. CDR3 residues: CSAREGRGEAKNIQYF. The CDR3 DNA reads TGCAGTGCTAGAGAAGGGCGGGGGGAAGCCAAAAACATTCAGTACTTC.

This clonotype was detected only a few times. A much larger clone differs from this one at a single base, so this may be a read error. This chain joins TRBV12-3 or TRBV12-4 and TRBJ2-3; perhaps TRBD1 as D (6 bases). The CDR3 has 16 amino acids. For the CDR3, the DNA is TGTGCCAGCAGTCCCAGGGGCGGCTTCAGCACAGATGCGCAGTATTTT. It codes for CASSPRGGFSTDAQYF.

This clonotype was found many times. The chain carries TRBV10-3 and TRBJ2-5; D not resolved. Trimming removed 3 bases from V and 3 bases from J, with 5 bases in between. In germline, CDR1 is ENHRY, CDR2 SYGVKD. The CDR3 is 12 amino acids. The DNA of the CDR3 is TGTGCCATCAGTGACACGGAAGAGACCCAGTACTTC. Amino acids: CAISDTEETQYF.

This clonotype was detected ten times or more. CDR3 protein: CASSLEGPEGQGIRDTQYF. In DNA, the CDR3 is TGTGCCAGCAGCTTAGAAGGCCCGGAGGGACAGGGGATTAGAGATACGCAGTATTTT. This chain connects TRBV7-6 to TRBJ2-3; 10 bases match TRBD1. Germline loops: CDR1 SGHVS, CDR2 FNYEAQ. This CDR3 comprises 19 residues. V shed 1 base and J 5 bases; nucleotides not matched to a gene: 15.

There are many counts of this clonotype. This chain uses TRBV25-1 with TRBJ1-4; D perhaps matches TRBD1 (6 bases). This CDR3 comprises 16 residues. CDR1 and CDR2 (germline): MGHDK, SYGVNS. V was trimmed by 6 bases and J by 2 bases, leaving 16 bases between them. CDR3 coding DNA: TGTGCCAGCAGGCAAGGGGGGGGCAGGACTAATGAAAAACTGTTTTTT. As protein: CASRQGGGRTNEKLFF.

This clonotype has only one observation. The chain recombines TRBV9 with TRBJ1-3; 8 bases agree with TRBD1. The CDR3 is 16 residues long. The V segment lost 0 bases and the J segment 2 bases; nucleotides outside the gene matches: 4. The germline gives CDR1 SGDLS, CDR2 YYNGEE. The CDR3 reads CASSVDQGAPGNTIYF. Here the CDR3 DNA reads TGTGCCAGCAGCGTAGACCAGGGGGCCCCTGGAAACACCATATATTTT.

In its sample, this clonotype was seen a few times. A much bigger clone sits one base away, suggesting this may be a read error. The J gene is TRBJ2-5, the V gene TRBV5-1; D possibly uses TRBD1 or TRBD2 (5 bases each). CDR1 and CDR2 (germline): SGHRS, YFSETQ. This CDR3 spans 14 amino acids. This chain's CDR3 is CTSRPGPSEETQYF. Written as DNA, the CDR3 is TGCACCAGCAGACCGGGACCGTCGGAAGAGACCCAGTACTTC.

In this sample, this clonotype turned up a few times. The rearrangement uses TRBV12-3 or TRBV12-4 and TRBJ1-1; the match to TRBD1 covers 7 bases. V gave up 6 bases and J gave up 4 bases; unmatched junction bases: 8. The CDR3 has 14 residues. DNA of the CDR3: TGTGCCAGCAGGTGGACAGGAAAGGCCACTGAAGCTTTCTTT. As protein: CASRWTGKATEAFF.

J is TRBJ2-2 and V is TRBV6-2 or TRBV6-3; no firm D call. The V gene's germline CDR1 is MNHEY and CDR2 SVGEGT. Between the trimmed V and J ends, which lost 4 bases and 4 bases, there was a span of 10 bases. The length of the CDR3 is 14 residues. The CDR3 DNA reads as TGTGCCAGCAGTTTCACCATTGTCACCGGGGAGCTGTTTTTT. Residues: CASSFTIVTGELFF.

V usage is TRBV7-2 and J usage is TRBJ2-1; TRBD1 matches 8 bases. This CDR3 comprises 14 residues. Looked up from germline, CDR1 is SGHTA and CDR2 is FQGNSA. Trimming took 6 bases from V and 8 from J; bases not matched to a gene: 9. CDR3 DNA: TGTGCCAGCAGATCGGCCGGGACAGGCTATGAGCAGTTCTTC. Its protein product is CASRSAGTGYEQFF.

The chain has TRBV13 and TRBJ1-3; D is unclear. V shed 5 bases and J shed 0 bases, with 11 bases lying between them. The CDR3 has 15 residues. CDR1 PRHDT and CDR2 FYEKMQ come from the germline V gene (reference sequence). The CDR3 sequence: CASSSSAVSGNTIYF. The DNA of the CDR3 is TGTGCCAGCAGCAGTTCCGCTGTCTCTGGAAACACCATATATTTT.

There are many counts of this clonotype. The chain is built from TRBV28 and TRBJ1-2; D might be TRBD1 (5 bases). V dropped 2 bases and J dropped 5 bases, with 15 bases sitting between them. This CDR3 has 15 amino acids. The germline V gene encodes CDR1 MDHEN and CDR2 SYDVKM. The CDR3 sequence is CASSLPGGGYYGYTF. The CDR3 nucleotides are TGTGCCAGCAGTTTACCGGGGGGTGGATATTATGGCTACACCTTC.

This clonotype occurred many times. This chain joins TRBV9 and TRBJ2-5; the match to TRBD2 covers 8 bases. Trimming cost V 0 bases and J 2 bases; bases outside gene matches: 3. The CDR3 length is 15 residues. CDR1 and CDR2 (germline): SGDLS, YYNGEE. The CDR3 DNA sequence: TGTGCCAGCAGCGTAGGAGCGGGGGAGCAAGAGACCCAGTACTTC. Protein product: CASSVGAGEQETQYF.

This clonotype has more than one count but fewer than ten. The V and J genes are TRBV3-1 and TRBJ2-5; tentative D call: TRBD2 (5 bases). Per the germline V gene, CDR1 is LGHDT and CDR2 is YNNKEL (reference sequence). The CDR3 contains 16 residues. V gave up 0 bases and J gave up 0 bases, with 11 bases separating them. CDR3 amino acids: CASSQEPAAYQETQYF. DNA of the CDR3: TGTGCCAGCAGCCAAGAACCAGCGGCGTACCAAGAGACCCAGTACTTC.

This clonotype was seen at least ten times. The chain couples TRBV6-1 to TRBJ2-1; D might be TRBD1 (5 bases). The CDR3 sequence is 12 residues long. Germline loops: CDR1 MNHNS, CDR2 SASEGT. V gave up 2 bases and J gave up 10 bases, with 9 bases separating them. CDR3 DNA: TGTGCCAGCAGTGAAATGTGGACAGAGCAGTTCTTC. It codes for CASSEMWTEQFF.

V is TRBV24-1 and J is TRBJ2-7; D might be TRBD2 (6 bases). CDR1 is KGHDR and CDR2 is SFDVKD in the germline V gene. Trimming took 5 bases from V and 4 from J, leaving 17 bases between them. There are 15 residues in the CDR3. The CDR3 nucleotides read TGTGCCACCAGTGCCACGGACGGGGGACGGTACGAGCAGTACTTC. Its translation: CATSATDGGRYEQYF.

This clonotype has a count of ten or more. The chain links TRBV10-3 to TRBJ2-6; TRBD1 agrees at 7 bases. The CDR3 consists of 18 residues. Germline trimming cut 6 bases from V and 0 bases from J; bases unmatched to any gene: 11. Germline CDR1 is ENHRY and CDR2 is SYGVKD. The CDR3 spells CAISRTGTDGSGANVLTF. The CDR3, as DNA: TGTGCCATCAGCCGAACCGGGACAGACGGCTCTGGGGCCAACGTCCTGACTTTC.

Many counts were recorded for this clonotype. V gene TRBV10-3 combines with J gene TRBJ2-7; TRBD2 matches 13 bases. Trimming removed 0 bases from V and 5 bases from J; junction bases left unmatched: 1. This CDR3 comprises 15 residues. Per germline, CDR1 ENHRY and CDR2 SYGVKD. CDR3 nucleotides: TGTGCCATCAGTGAGTCGGGACTAGCGGGGAACGAGCAGTACTTC. It yields the protein CAISESGLAGNEQYF.

This clonotype appeared many times. The chain carries TRBV6-5 and TRBJ1-4; D not certain. This CDR3 spans 16 amino acids. Trimming removed 8 bases at V and 5 bases at J, with 21 bases between. CDR1 MNHEY and CDR2 SVGAGI come from the germline V gene. Here the CDR3 DNA reads TGTGCCAGCTCCTTGGCCGCGGACGGACTGAATGAAAAACTGTTTTTT. It yields the protein CASSLAADGLNEKLFF.

The sample holds many counts of this clonotype. This sequence joins TRBV27 and TRBJ2-7; the D gene is possibly TRBD1 (5 bases). The germline V gene has CDR1 MNHEY and CDR2 SMNVEV (reference sequence). The CDR3 is 14 residues long. V lost 10 bases and J lost 2, with 18 bases in between. The CDR3 loop is CATRPPGSPYEQYF. Here the CDR3 DNA reads TGTGCCACCCGCCCCCCAGGGTCGCCCTACGAGCAGTACTTC.

This clonotype was observed at least ten times. The rearrangement uses TRBV7-9 and TRBJ2-1; D uncertain. The CDR3 has 14 residues. Germline V gene sequence: CDR1 SEHNR, CDR2 FQNEAQ (reference sequence). The V end lost 8 bases, the J end lost 7 bases, and 18 bases lay between the germline ends. CDR3 nucleotide sequence: TGTGCCAGCTATGAATCGGCAAGGTCAAATGAGCAGTTCTTC. It is translated as CASYESARSNEQFF.

This clonotype came up many times. The chain links TRBV29-1 to TRBJ2-5; possible D gene TRBD1, 7 bases. V was clipped by 5 bases and J by 7 bases, with 23 bases between them. CDR1 is SQVTM and CDR2 is ANQGSEA in the germline V gene. The CDR3 consists of 15 residues. The CDR3 loop is CSVHGGGGLDGTQYF. The DNA for the CDR3 is TGCAGCGTTCATGGAGGGGGCGGGCTTGACGGGACCCAGTACTTC.

This clonotype was counted many times. This may stem from a read error, because a much larger clone lies one nucleotide away. The chain is built from TRBV5-1 and TRBJ2-1; no clear D gene. Looked up from germline, CDR1 is SGHRS and CDR2 is YFSETQ. Trimming took 3 bases from V and 8 from J, leaving 15 bases between them. This CDR3 contains 14 residues. Here the CDR3 reads CASSCGLFSYEQFF. The CDR3 nucleotides are TGCGCCAGCAGCTGTGGGCTATTCTCCTATGAGCAGTTCTTC. Combining the CDR3 with reference TRBV5-1 and TRBJ2-1 gives the whole variable domain KAGVTQTPRYLIKTRGQQVTLSCSPISGHRSVSWYQQTPGQGLQFLFEYFSETQRNKGNFPGRFSGRQFSNSRSEMNVSTLELGDSALYLCASSCGLFSYEQFFGPGTRLTVL.